This T cell receptor beta chain comes out of a study of T cell changes during pregnancy in multiple sclerosis. V was clipped by 1 base and J by 5 bases, with 6 bases between them. Germline-derived CDR1 and CDR2 are LGHNA and YSLEER. CDR3 length: 14 amino acids. Clones were read by immunoSEQ multiplex PCR, and TCRdb kept only the in-frame ones, dropping some. The table includes 65,000 to 90,000 clones, around 94% detected once. The receptor was isolated from a female donor with multiple sclerosis, enrolled in a pregnancy study. The rearrangement links TRBV4-3 to TRBJ1-6; no clear D gene. Sequencing was performed on peripheral blood, taken before pregnancy. CDR3 nucleotide sequence: TGCGCCAGCAGCCAAGCGGCGGATAATTCACCCCTCCACTTT. Its protein is CASSQAADNSPLHF.